This T cell receptor beta chain derives from a study of Graves' ophthalmopathy and Graves' hyperthyroidism. For the study at large: Peripheral blood sampling preceded any treatment and occurred at initial diagnosis.

The authors used Ficoll-Paque density gradient centrifugation to separate PBMCs. The input was more than 7.5 ml of fresh peripheral blood. Beta-chain TCR CDR3 regions were amplified from RNA transcripts. An initial RT-PCR round employing HTBI primers preceded a second-round multiplex PCR. TCRdb ran MiXCR on the multiplex PCR reads and lists one entry per CDR3 protein. The sample consists of hundreds of thousands of distinct CDR3 sequences, around 45% of them appearing once. This clonotype appeared a few times. Trimming shortened V by 1 base and J by 8 bases, and 9 bases separated the two germline ends. The CDR3 spans 13 residues. Germline assignment: CDR1 DFQATT and CDR2 SNEGSKA (reference sequence).

The rearrangement links TRBV20-1 to TRBJ1-6; TRBD1 is a possible D gene (6 bases). The sequenced sample was peripheral blood. This receptor was obtained from an adult man with Graves' ophthalmopathy. The CDR3 DNA sequence: TGCAGTGCTAGAGCGGCAGGGGATTCACCCCTCCACTTT. This codes for CSARAAGDSPLHF.